The T cell receptor beta chain described here comes from a study of blood T cell repertoires in COVID-19. About the study: Material from acute and convalescent COVID-19 was sourced from the United States, Italy and Spain. PBMCs, B-cell-depleted T cells, or T cells were the source of the cDNA or gDNA that made up the material.

Authors' methods: Reference gene primer amplification gave estimated nucleated cell counts. Clones were sequenced by immunoSEQ multiplex PCR, and TCRdb holds only the in-frame ones, with some missing. D and trimming come from the DNA, and the V and J calls and clone size come from that table. The sample contains 250,000 to 350,000 clones, 87% of which appear only once. This clone occurred a few times. This CDR3 spans 13 amino acids. The germline CDR1 and CDR2 sequences are SGHKS and YYEKEE (reference sequence). Trimming took off 4 bases at V and 5 bases at J, with 11 bases between the two ends. The sequenced material came from peripheral blood. The sequence came from a woman between 50 and 59 years old who had recovered from COVID-19. This chain connects TRBV5-5 to TRBJ2-3; possibly TRBD1 for D (6 bases). As DNA, the CDR3 is TGTGCCAGCAGCCTACAGGGTAAAGATACGCAGTATTTT. Translated, it gives CASSLQGKDTQYF.